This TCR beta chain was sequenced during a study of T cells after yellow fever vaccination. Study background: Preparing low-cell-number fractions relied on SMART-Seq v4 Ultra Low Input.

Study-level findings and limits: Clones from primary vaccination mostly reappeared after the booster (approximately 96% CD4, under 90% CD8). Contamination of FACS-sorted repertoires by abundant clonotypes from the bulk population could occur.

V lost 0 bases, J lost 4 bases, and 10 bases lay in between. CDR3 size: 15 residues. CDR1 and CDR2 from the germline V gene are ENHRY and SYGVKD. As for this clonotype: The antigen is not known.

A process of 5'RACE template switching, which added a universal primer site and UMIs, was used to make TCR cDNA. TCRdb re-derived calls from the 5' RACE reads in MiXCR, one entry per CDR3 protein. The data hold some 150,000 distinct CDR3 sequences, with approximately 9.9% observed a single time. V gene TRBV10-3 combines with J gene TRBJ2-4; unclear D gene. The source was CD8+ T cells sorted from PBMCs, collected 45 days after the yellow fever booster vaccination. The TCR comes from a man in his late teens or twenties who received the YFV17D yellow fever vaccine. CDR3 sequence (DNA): TGTGCCATCAGTGAGTCTAGTGGCAGGAAAAACATTCAGTACTTC. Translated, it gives CAISESSGRKNIQYF.